These T cell receptor beta chains were read from a single sample in a study of cytomegalovirus exposure and HLA in healthy donors. Sequencing was performed with immunoSEQ multiplex PCR; in TCRdb, only in-frame clones are kept and a portion is missing. The top ten hold around 3.3% of the sample, which has 65,000 to 100,000 clones, 80% to 95% seen once. Sequencing input: PBMCs. These receptors were obtained from a woman aged 25 to 39 in good health and CMV-seronegative. The conserved cysteine and the conserved F or W are not part of the CDR3 here. The order of the fields is CDR3 protein, V gene, J gene.

CDR3: ASSPGGTGVFEQY
V: TRBV7-6
J: TRBJ2-7

CDR3: ASLWGDRTDTQY
V: TRBV7-2
J: TRBJ2-3

CDR3: ASSALDRANGYT
V: TRBV9
J: TRBJ1-2

CDR3: ASSILGGRSPLH
V: TRBV19
J: TRBJ1-6

CDR3: ASSWGVLGDYGYT
V: TRBV5-4
J: TRBJ1-2

CDR3: ASSYAAQRAVTQY
V: TRBV6-6
J: TRBJ2-3

CDR3: ASSLMAGTYEQY
V: TRBV7-2
J: TRBJ2-7

CDR3: ASSTVWLTAIQGQY
V: TRBV19
J: TRBJ2-7

CDR3: ASSQPLDRDNNEQF
V: TRBV4-1
J: TRBJ2-1

CDR3: ASSLDRGGTEAF
V: TRBV5-4
J: TRBJ1-1

CDR3: ASSAHGSSSGANVLT
V: TRBV6-1
J: TRBJ2-6

CDR3: SVVHSSGNTIY
V: TRBV29-1
J: TRBJ1-3

CDR3: ASSVDRGRGYEQY
V: TRBV7-2
J: TRBJ2-7

CDR3: ATSRDSAGWSSGANVLT
V: TRBV15
J: TRBJ2-6